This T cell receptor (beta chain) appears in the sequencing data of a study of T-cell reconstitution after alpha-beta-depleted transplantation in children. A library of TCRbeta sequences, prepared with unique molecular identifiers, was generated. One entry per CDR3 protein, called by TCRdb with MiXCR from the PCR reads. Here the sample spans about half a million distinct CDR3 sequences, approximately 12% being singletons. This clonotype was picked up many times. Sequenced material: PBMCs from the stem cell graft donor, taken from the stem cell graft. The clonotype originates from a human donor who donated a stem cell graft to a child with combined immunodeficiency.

CDR3: CASSSYKNEQFF. The CDR3 region has the DNA TGTGCCAGCAGCTCCTATAAGAATGAGCAGTTCTTC. This rearrangement joins TRBV5-6 to TRBJ2-1; unclear D gene. CDR3 size: 12 residues. CDR1 SGHDT and CDR2 YYEEEE come from the germline V gene. The germline V and J ends were trimmed by 3 bases and 7 bases, with 8 bases remaining between them.